These 28 T cell receptor beta chains were all obtained from the same sample, sequenced in a study of CD8 T cells in ankylosing spondylitis. Via MiXCR, TCRdb re-called the 5' RACE reads, giving one row per CDR3 protein. The sample includes around 300,000 distinct CDR3 sequences, under 25% seen only once; the top ten take about 4%. The specimen sequenced was blood, either unsorted or a sorted T cell fraction (not recorded which). These receptors were obtained from a female donor with ankylosing spondylitis or in good health (not recorded which).

The chain couples TRBV20-1 to TRBJ1-1, with D unclear. Germline V CDR1 and CDR2: DFQATT, SNEGSKA (reference sequence). The CDR3 consists of 18 residues. V lost 5 bases, J lost 1 base, and 26 bases lay in between. The CDR3 nucleotides read TGCAGTGCTGACCTGTCGGCCCATCCCTCCCCCGAGAACACTGAAGCTTTCTTT. Protein: CSADLSAHPSPENTEAFF.

The J gene is TRBJ2-6, the V gene TRBV12-3 or TRBV12-4; D unresolved. The CDR3 extends over 15 amino acids. V was shortened by 2 bases and J by 0 bases, with 5 bases between the two germline ends. This CDR3 reads CASSLSASGANVLTF. As DNA, the CDR3 is TGTGCCAGCAGTTTATCGGCCTCTGGGGCCAACGTCCTGACTTTC.

The chain combines TRBV15 with TRBJ2-7; a possible D gene is TRBD1 (5 bases). The CDR3 contains 14 residues. Trimming left V 3 bases short and J 2 bases short, with 11 bases between. CDR1 is LNHNV and CDR2 is YYDKDF in the germline V gene (reference sequence). The CDR3 protein is CATSRDIATYEQYF. The CDR3 DNA is TGTGCCACCAGCAGGGACATCGCCACCTACGAGCAGTACTTC.

The J gene is TRBJ2-7, the V gene TRBV6-1, with TRBD2 matching over 12 bases. The CDR3 runs to 14 residues. Losses at the gene ends were 6 bases for V and 2 bases for J; bases not matched to a gene: 2. Germline CDR1 MNHNS, CDR2 SASEGT. The CDR3 sequence is CASRGLAGPYEQYF. The CDR3 nucleotides are TGTGCCAGCAGAGGACTAGCGGGACCCTACGAGCAGTACTTC.

The rearrangement links TRBV28 to TRBJ2-1; 7 bases line up with TRBD1. The CDR3 runs to 11 residues. V gave up 3 bases and J gave up 13 bases; unmatched junction bases: 3. CDR1 is MDHEN, CDR2 SYDVKM, per germline. CDR3 protein: CASSLRQGQFF. CDR3 bases: TGTGCCAGCAGTTTGAGACAGGGCCAGTTCTTC.

The gene calls are TRBV5-1 and TRBJ2-5; 7 nucleotides match TRBD2. The CDR3 covers 17 residues. J gave up 1 base and V 0 bases, and 9 bases lay outside the gene matches. Germline CDR1 SGHRS, CDR2 YFSETQ. The CDR3 sequence: CASSLAGLAALQETQYF. The CDR3 coding sequence is TGCGCCAGCAGCTTGGCCGGGCTAGCGGCCCTCCAAGAGACCCAGTACTTC.

This clonotype was seen at least ten times. This chain uses TRBV29-1 with TRBJ2-1; D gene unclear. Trimming took off 6 bases at V and 5 bases at J, with 11 bases between the two ends. The germline CDR1 and CDR2 sequences are SQVTM and ANQGSEA. The CDR3 loop spans 12 amino acids. In DNA, the CDR3 is TGCAGCGTCGCCTATCTCGACAATGAGCAGTTCTTC. This gives the protein CSVAYLDNEQFF.

The V call is TRBV28, the J call TRBJ2-7; D is unresolved. Germline assignment: CDR1 MDHEN and CDR2 SYDVKM. V shed 10 bases and J shed 5 bases, with 12 bases lying between them. The CDR3 sequence is 11 residues long. CDR3: CATGRADEQYF. The DNA of the CDR3 is TGTGCCACCGGTAGAGCAGACGAGCAGTACTTC.

This chain links TRBV12-3 or TRBV12-4 with TRBJ2-7; D not resolved. V was trimmed by 8 bases and J by 6 bases, leaving 17 bases between them. The CDR3 is made up of 13 amino acids. DNA of the CDR3: TGTGCCAGCTCGCAGGTGGGTTCGGGCGAGCAGTACTTC. Amino acids: CASSQVGSGEQYF.

In its sample, this clonotype was seen many times. The chain joins TRBV20-1 to TRBJ1-1, with 9 bases lining up with TRBD1. The CDR3 has 14 amino acids. V was clipped by 1 base and J by 7 bases; unmatched bases: 7. Germline CDR1 is DFQATT and CDR2 is SNEGSKA (reference sequence). The CDR3 DNA sequence: TGCAGTGCTAGAGGGGGACAGGGAGGGAGTGAAGCTTTCTTT. Translation gives CSARGGQGGSEAFF.

This clonotype occurred a few times. The chain recombines TRBV27 with TRBJ2-7, with unresolved D. V was clipped by 0 bases and J by 3 bases, with 9 bases between them. Germline V lookup: CDR1 MNHEY, CDR2 SMNVEV (reference sequence). The CDR3 is 14 residues long. CDR3 DNA sequence: TGTGCCAGCAGTTTATCGAGGCACCTCTACGAGCAGTACTTC. Encoded protein: CASSLSRHLYEQYF.

A few counts support this clonotype. V and J are TRBV15 and TRBJ2-1, with a possible D match to TRBD2 (5 bases). Trimming left V 5 bases short and J 7 bases short, with 18 bases between. CDR1 is LNHNV, CDR2 YYDKDF, per germline (reference sequence). The CDR3 covers 15 residues. The CDR3 protein is CATSDGLANRNEQFF. The DNA for the CDR3 is TGTGCCACCAGCGACGGGCTAGCAAATCGGAATGAGCAGTTCTTC.

V gene TRBV7-2 combines with J gene TRBJ2-3, with D unclear. V was shortened by 5 bases and J by 2 bases, with 17 bases between the two germline ends. The germline CDR1 and CDR2 sequences are SGHTA and FQGNSA. The CDR3 runs to 16 residues. CDR3 nucleotides: TGTGCCAGCAGCCCCCGTGTTGGCTCCCACACAGATACGCAGTATTTT. It yields the protein CASSPRVGSHTDTQYF. Full variable domain (outside the CDR3, taken from reference TRBV7-2 and TRBJ2-3): GAGVSQSPSNKVTEKGKDVELRCDPISGHTALYWYRQSLGQGLEFLIYFQGNSAPDKSGLPSDRFSAERTGGSVSTLTIQRTQQEDSAVYLCASSPRVGSHTDTQYFGPGTRLTVL.

This clonotype came up many times. This rearrangement joins TRBV24-1 to TRBJ2-3; D gene ambiguous. CDR1 and CDR2 (germline): KGHDR, SFDVKD. Trimming shortened V by 7 bases and J by 0 bases, and 4 bases separated the two germline ends. The CDR3 has 12 residues. The CDR3 reads CATSSSTDTQYF. Written as DNA, the CDR3 is TGTGCCACCAGCTCAAGCACAGATACGCAGTATTTT.

This clonotype was counted many times. The chain has TRBV29-1 and TRBJ2-3, with 10 bases that match TRBD2. The germline V gene encodes CDR1 SQVTM and CDR2 ANQGSEA. The CDR3 is 15 residues long. J lost 3 bases, V lost 7 bases, and 10 bases had no gene match. The CDR3 DNA reads as TGCAGCGCCGACGGTCTAGCGGGAGTAACAGATACGCAGTATTTT. Amino acid sequence: CSADGLAGVTDTQYF.

The chain employs TRBV29-1 and TRBJ2-1; a possible D gene is TRBD2 (6 bases). Trimming removed 3 bases from V and 0 bases from J, with 15 bases in between. The CDR3 sequence is 16 residues long. CDR1 and CDR2 from the germline V gene are SQVTM and ANQGSEA. CDR3 amino acids: CSVERTEGSSYNEQFF. CDR3 DNA sequence: TGCAGCGTTGAGCGGACGGAGGGTTCCTCCTACAATGAGCAGTTCTTC.

The chain couples TRBV13 to TRBJ1-1; D unresolved. The CDR3 has 12 amino acids. V was shortened by 5 bases and J by 9 bases, with 13 bases between the two germline ends. CDR1 is PRHDT and CDR2 is FYEKMQ in the germline V gene (reference sequence). CDR3 coding DNA: TGTGCCAGCAGCCAGGACGACTTCAAAGCTTTCTTT. Protein sequence: CASSQDDFKAFF.

This clonotype has a count of ten or more. The chain couples TRBV20-1 to TRBJ2-2; D perhaps matches TRBD2 (5 bases). This CDR3 spans 17 amino acids. The germline V gene encodes CDR1 DFQATT and CDR2 SNEGSKA (reference sequence). The V end lost 3 bases, the J end lost 5 bases, and 22 bases lay between the germline ends. The CDR3 spells CSASGFPETGRTGELFF. The CDR3 bases are TGCAGTGCTAGCGGGTTCCCAGAAACGGGAAGGACCGGGGAGCTGTTTTTT.

This chain links TRBV18 with TRBJ2-1, with 10 bases matching TRBD2. Germline trimming cut 1 base from V and 1 base from J; bases unmatched to any gene: 10. The CDR3 loop spans 19 amino acids. CDR1 is KGHSH, CDR2 LQKENI, per germline. The CDR3 reads CASSPRGQSTSGSYNEQFF. The CDR3 DNA reads TGTGCCAGCTCACCACGAGGACAATCGACTAGCGGGTCCTACAATGAGCAGTTCTTC.

The chain is built from TRBV5-1 and TRBJ2-7; 7 bases line up with TRBD2. CDR3 length: 15 residues. After removal of 7 bases from V and 2 bases from J, the junction contained 12 bases not matched to a gene. The germline CDR1 and CDR2 sequences are SGHRS and YFSETQ. For the CDR3, the DNA is TGCGCCAGCCGCCTCTGGGGAGGGGTTACCTACGAGCAGTACTTC. It specifies CASRLWGGVTYEQYF.

J is TRBJ1-3 and V is TRBV10-1; D not certain. V was clipped by 0 bases and J by 1 base, with 10 bases between them. This CDR3 spans 16 amino acids. Germline V lookup: CDR1 WNHNN, CDR2 SYGVQD (reference sequence). The CDR3 spells CASSESLVGSGNTIYF. CDR3 bases: TGCGCCAGCAGTGAGTCCCTGGTCGGGTCTGGAAACACCATATATTTT.

This clonotype has only a few counts. This chain connects TRBV20-1 to TRBJ2-7, with a weak D call TRBD1 (6 bases). The V end was cut by 6 bases, the J end by 2 bases, with 17 bases between. This CDR3 region has 14 residues. Germline CDR1 DFQATT, CDR2 SNEGSKA (reference sequence). CDR3 region: CSAPTHRAPYEQYF. The CDR3 DNA is TGCAGTGCCCCGACCCACAGGGCGCCCTACGAGCAGTACTTC.

This clonotype was counted between two and nine times. The chain carries TRBV10-3 and TRBJ2-1; D tentatively reads TRBD1 or TRBD2 (5 bases each). The CDR3 loop spans 15 amino acids. Germline V gives CDR1 ENHRY, CDR2 SYGVKD. The V end lost 5 bases, the J end lost 4 bases, and 15 bases lay between the germline ends. CDR3 sequence reads: CAISTRAGTYNEQFF. The DNA for the CDR3 is TGTGCCATCAGTACCCGGGCAGGGACGTACAATGAGCAGTTCTTC.

This clonotype was detected a few times. V gene TRBV6-5 combines with J gene TRBJ1-2; 8 nucleotides align to TRBD1. Germline trimming cut 2 bases from V and 4 bases from J; bases unmatched to any gene: 9. The CDR3 is 16 amino acids. The germline gives CDR1 MNHEY, CDR2 SVGAGI. In DNA form, the CDR3 reads TGTGCCAGCAGTTACGGAACAAGGACAGGGACCTATGGCTACACCTTC. This codes for CASSYGTRTGTYGYTF.

This chain uses TRBV7-2 with TRBJ2-1, with D perhaps matching TRBD2 (6 bases). The CDR3 is 15 residues long. Trimming cost V 5 bases and J 5 bases, with 16 bases left between them. Germline values: CDR1 SGHTA, CDR2 FQGNSA. CDR3: CASSRFGGTDNEQFF. In DNA, the CDR3 is TGTGCCAGCAGCCGCTTTGGGGGGACCGACAATGAGCAGTTCTTC.

This sequence joins TRBV4-3 and TRBJ2-3; 7 nucleotides line up with TRBD2. V shed 0 bases, J shed 2 bases, and the junction held 5 bases outside the gene matches. Germline V gene data show CDR1 as LGHNA and CDR2 as YSLEER. The length of the CDR3 is 16 residues. The CDR3 nucleotides read TGCGCCAGCAGCCAAGAGGTGGGAGGGCTCACAGATACGCAGTATTTT. Its translation: CASSQEVGGLTDTQYF.

This clonotype was seen a few times. The chain joins TRBV7-2 to TRBJ2-1; 7 bases are shared with TRBD2. Germline lookup yields CDR1 SGHTA and CDR2 FQGNSA. With V trimmed by 5 bases and J by 5 bases, 3 bases remained unmatched. The CDR3 is 13 residues long. The CDR3 DNA sequence: TGTGCCAGCAGCCGAAGCGGGAACAATGAGCAGTTCTTC. It translates to CASSRSGNNEQFF.

A single count supports this clonotype. The CDR3 protein is CASSLNRRSYEQYF. CDR3 sequence (DNA): TGTGCCAGCAGCCTCAACCGGCGTAGTTACGAGCAGTACTTC. The genes are TRBV7-2 and TRBJ2-7; D uncertain. Trimming shortened V by 5 bases and J by 4 bases, and 15 bases separated the two germline ends. Per germline, CDR1 SGHTA and CDR2 FQGNSA. This CDR3 comprises 14 residues.